This T cell receptor beta chain was captured in a study of cytomegalovirus exposure and HLA in healthy donors. General study points: A missense variant in DCLRE1C was later tied to TCR beta V- and J-gene trimming.

13 Jbeta primers and 60 Vbeta primers were used for the PCR. The repertoire was sequenced with immunoSEQ multiplex PCR; TCRdb's copy has only in-frame clones and lacks some. The profile shows fewer than 120,000 clones, 65% to 80% of them singletons. On this clone: Its antigen remains unknown.

CDR1 and CDR2 from the germline V gene are SGDLS and YYNGEE. The CDR3 is made up of 13 amino acids. Trimming shortened V by 0 bases and J by 4 bases, and 7 bases separated the two germline ends. The V and J genes are TRBV9 and TRBJ1-2, with D hard to call. This receptor was obtained from a man aged 30 to 45 in good health and CMV-seropositive. The sequencing input was PBMCs. The CDR3 DNA reads as TGTGCCAGCAGCGTAGTCAGCGGCTATGGCTACACCTTC. Translated, it gives CASSVVSGYGYTF.